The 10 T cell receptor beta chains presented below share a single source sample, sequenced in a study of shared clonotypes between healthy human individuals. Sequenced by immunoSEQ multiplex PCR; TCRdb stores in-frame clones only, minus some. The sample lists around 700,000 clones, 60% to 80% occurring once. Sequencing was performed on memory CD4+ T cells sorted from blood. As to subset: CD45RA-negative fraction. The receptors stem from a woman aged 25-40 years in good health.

The CDR3 loop reads CAWSTPTGANVLTF. DNA of the CDR3: TGTGCCTGGAGTACCCCAACCGGGGCCAACGTCCTGACTTTC. The chain has TRBV30 and TRBJ2-6; no clear D. From germline, CDR1 is GTSNPN and CDR2 SVGIG (reference sequence). CDR3 length: 14 residues. V gave up 2 bases and J gave up 4 bases, with 9 bases separating them.

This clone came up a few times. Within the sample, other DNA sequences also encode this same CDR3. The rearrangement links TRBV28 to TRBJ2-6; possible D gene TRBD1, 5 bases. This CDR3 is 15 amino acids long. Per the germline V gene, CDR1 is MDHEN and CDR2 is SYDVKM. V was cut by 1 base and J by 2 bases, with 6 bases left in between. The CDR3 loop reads CASSLLGAGANVLTF. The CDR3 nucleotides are TGTGCCAGCAGTTTATTAGGGGCTGGGGCCAACGTCCTGACTTTC.

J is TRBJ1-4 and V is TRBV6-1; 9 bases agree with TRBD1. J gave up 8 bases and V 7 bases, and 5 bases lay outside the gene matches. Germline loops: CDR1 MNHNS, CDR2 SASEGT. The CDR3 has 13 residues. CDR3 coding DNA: TGTGCCAGCATGAGGGACAGGGTCGAAAAACTGTTTTTT. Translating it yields CASMRDRVEKLFF.

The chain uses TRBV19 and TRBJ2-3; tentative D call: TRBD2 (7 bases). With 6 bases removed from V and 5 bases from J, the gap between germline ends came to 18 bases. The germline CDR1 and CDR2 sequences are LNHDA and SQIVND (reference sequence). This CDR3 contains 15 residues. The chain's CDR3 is CASRVAGARGDTQYF. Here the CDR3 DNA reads TGTGCCAGTAGAGTCGCGGGAGCCAGGGGAGATACGCAGTATTTT.

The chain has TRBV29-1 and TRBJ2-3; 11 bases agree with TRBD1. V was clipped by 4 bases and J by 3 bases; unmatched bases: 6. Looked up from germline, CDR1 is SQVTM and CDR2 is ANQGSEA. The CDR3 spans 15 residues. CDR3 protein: CSVGRGTGGTDTQYF. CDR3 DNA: TGCAGCGTTGGGAGGGGGACAGGGGGAACAGATACGCAGTATTTT.

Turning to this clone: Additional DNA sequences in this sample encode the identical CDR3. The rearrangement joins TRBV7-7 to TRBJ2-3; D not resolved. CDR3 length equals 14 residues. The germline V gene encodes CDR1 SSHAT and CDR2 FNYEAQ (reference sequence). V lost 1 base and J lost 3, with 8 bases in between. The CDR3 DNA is TGTGCCAGCAGCTTAGGTGCATCGACAGATACGCAGTATTTT. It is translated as CASSLGASTDTQYF.

The CDR3 loop reads CASRGSPRDGYTF. The CDR3 DNA reads as TGTGCCAGCCGAGGGTCACCCCGGGATGGCTACACCTTC. The gene calls are TRBV2 and TRBJ1-2, with D uncertain. Trimming cost V 8 bases and J 6 bases, with 16 bases left between them. The germline V gene has CDR1 SNHLY and CDR2 FYNNEI. CDR3 length: 13 residues.

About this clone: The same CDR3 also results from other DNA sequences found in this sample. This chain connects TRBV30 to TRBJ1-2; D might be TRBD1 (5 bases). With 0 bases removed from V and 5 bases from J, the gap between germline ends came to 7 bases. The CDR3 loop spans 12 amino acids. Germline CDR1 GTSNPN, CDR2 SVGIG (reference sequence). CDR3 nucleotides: TGTGCCTGGAGTGTGGGGGGGTATGGCTACACCTTC. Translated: CAWSVGGYGYTF.

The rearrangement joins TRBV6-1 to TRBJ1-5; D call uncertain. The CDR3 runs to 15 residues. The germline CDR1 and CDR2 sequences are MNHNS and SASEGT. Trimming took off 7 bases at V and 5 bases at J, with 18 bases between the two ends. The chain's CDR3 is CASIAPGLSYQPQHF. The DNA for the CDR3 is TGTGCCAGCATCGCTCCGGGCCTTTCCTATCAGCCCCAGCATTTT.

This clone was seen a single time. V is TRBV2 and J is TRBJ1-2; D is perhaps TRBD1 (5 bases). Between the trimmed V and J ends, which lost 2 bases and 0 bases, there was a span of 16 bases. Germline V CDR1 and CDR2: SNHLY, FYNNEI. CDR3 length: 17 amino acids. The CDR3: CASSEPTDYPSNYGYTF. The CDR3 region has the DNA TGTGCCAGCAGTGAACCGACAGATTACCCGTCTAACTATGGCTACACCTTC.